Presented here are 32 T cell receptor beta chains from one specimen sequenced in a study of T cell responses to AZD1222 COVID-19 vaccine. The repertoire was sequenced with immunoSEQ multiplex PCR; TCRdb's copy has only in-frame clones and lacks some. The sample lists about 150,000 clones, less than 95% seen once, with less than 2% in the top ten. The input for sequencing was peripheral blood, taken on day 0 of AZD1222 vaccination. All receptors derive from an adult in good health.

The rearrangement joins TRBV6-6 to TRBJ1-1; weak D call: TRBD1 (6 bases). Germline lookup yields CDR1 MNHNY and CDR2 SVGAGI (reference sequence). Trimming took 2 bases from V and 0 from J, leaving 13 bases between them. There are 16 residues in the CDR3. In DNA form, the CDR3 reads TGTGCCAGCAGTTACCCACCACAGGGCTTGAACACTGAAGCTTTCTTT. This gives the protein CASSYPPQGLNTEAFF.

The chain employs TRBV4-1 and TRBJ2-7; D perhaps matches TRBD2 (7 bases). The CDR3 contains 18 residues. CDR1 MGHRA and CDR2 YSYEKL come from the germline V gene. Trimming shortened V by 3 bases and J by 3 bases, and 24 bases separated the two germline ends. CDR3 coding DNA: TGCGCCAGCAGCCAGGACCGGCTGGGGGGGGCGTTAATCTACGAGCAGTACTTC. It encodes CASSQDRLGGALIYEQYF.

This sequence joins TRBV9 and TRBJ1-5; D is ambiguous. The germline CDR1 and CDR2 sequences are SGDLS and YYNGEE. V lost 0 bases to trimming and J lost 1 base, with 8 bases between them. The CDR3 is made up of 15 amino acids. The DNA for the CDR3 is TGTGCCAGCAGCGTAGGAGGGAACAGCAATCAGCCCCAGCATTTT. Amino acid sequence: CASSVGGNSNQPQHF.

The chain has TRBV28 and TRBJ2-2; 13 nucleotides agree with TRBD2. The CDR3 length is 18 residues. Trimming cost V 5 bases and J 4 bases; bases outside gene matches: 10. Germline CDR1 and CDR2: MDHEN and SYDVKM. CDR3 loop: CASSPLGLAGVSTGELFF. CDR3 sequence (DNA): TGTGCCAGCAGTCCCCTAGGACTAGCGGGAGTTAGCACCGGGGAGCTGTTTTTT.

The V gene is TRBV27, the J gene TRBJ2-2; D is possibly TRBD1 or TRBD2 (5 bases each). Germline CDR1 MNHEY, CDR2 SMNVEV (reference sequence). CDR3 length: 16 amino acids. V was clipped by 4 bases and J by 8 bases, with 20 bases between them. The CDR3 DNA is TGTGCCAGCAGTTCAACCACCGGGACCCGAGGAGGGGAGCTGTTTTTT. Protein product: CASSSTTGTRGGELFF.

V gene TRBV4-3 combines with J gene TRBJ1-2; 9 bases fit TRBD1. The V segment lost 4 bases and the J segment 4 bases; nucleotides outside the gene matches: 7. The CDR3 has 15 residues. Per germline, CDR1 LGHNA and CDR2 YSLEER. The CDR3 DNA follows: TGCGCCAGCAGCCTTCAGCGACAGGGGGGCTATGGCTACACCTTC. Amino acid sequence: CASSLQRQGGYGYTF.

The V call is TRBV2, the J call TRBJ2-1; 7 bases match TRBD1. From germline, CDR1 is SNHLY and CDR2 FYNNEI. This CDR3 spans 14 amino acids. J was trimmed by 0 bases and V by 8 bases; bases with no gene match: 4. Here the CDR3 DNA reads TGTGCCAGCCTCAGGGGGATCTCCTACAATGAGCAGTTCTTC. Its protein is CASLRGISYNEQFF.

The chain is built from TRBV5-6 and TRBJ1-2, with D possibly being TRBD1 (5 bases). The CDR3 is 13 residues long. Per germline, CDR1 SGHDT and CDR2 YYEEEE. The ends were cut back, 0 bases at V and 8 bases at J, with 11 bases in the middle. In DNA form, the CDR3 reads TGTGCCAGCAGCTTGGCCGGGGGGGAAGGCTACACCTTC. Its translation is CASSLAGGEGYTF.

This clone has just a few counts. The chain recombines TRBV4-1 with TRBJ2-7, with 15 bases that match TRBD2. V was pared by 3 bases and J by 5 bases, with 5 bases of the junction left unmatched. Germline V gives CDR1 MGHRA, CDR2 YSYEKL. CDR3 length: 16 residues. This CDR3 is CASSQGGLAGGNEQYF. The CDR3 nucleotides read TGCGCCAGCAGCCAGGGGGGACTAGCGGGAGGTAACGAGCAGTACTTC.

The chain is built from TRBV9 and TRBJ2-4; perhaps TRBD2 as D (6 bases). The V end was cut by 0 bases, the J end by 4 bases, with 11 bases between. Germline assignment: CDR1 SGDLS and CDR2 YYNGEE. The CDR3 contains 15 residues. CDR3 nucleotide sequence: TGTGCCAGCAGCGTAGATAGCGGCCCTAAAAACATTCAGTACTTC. Protein product: CASSVDSGPKNIQYF.

The CDR3 is CAWSVVGELFF. The CDR3 DNA follows: TGTGCCTGGAGTGTGGTCGGGGAGCTGTTTTTT. The chain recombines TRBV30 with TRBJ2-2; D unclear. V lost 0 bases, J lost 7 bases, and 3 bases lay in between. The CDR3 covers 11 residues. Per germline, CDR1 GTSNPN and CDR2 SVGIG (reference sequence).

J is TRBJ1-2 and V is TRBV10-3; 9 bases line up with TRBD1. This CDR3 spans 13 amino acids. The germline CDR1 and CDR2 sequences are ENHRY and SYGVKD. The V and J ends lost 8 bases and 0 bases, in that order; junction bases with no gene match: 1. The CDR3 here is CAIGDRANYGYTF. In nucleotides, the CDR3 is TGTGCCATCGGGGACAGGGCTAACTATGGCTACACCTTC.

The CDR3 sequence is CASSSTIITGGMEHF. The DNA for the CDR3 is TGTGCCAGCAGTTCCACAATAATAACAGGGGGCATGGAGCATTTT. The rearrangement uses TRBV28 and TRBJ1-5, with 9 bases matching TRBD1. V was clipped by 4 bases and J by 14 bases; unmatched bases: 15. The CDR3 has 15 residues. Germline lookup yields CDR1 MDHEN and CDR2 SYDVKM.

The V and J genes are TRBV7-3 and TRBJ2-1; a weak D match, TRBD2 (6 bases). The CDR3 spans 11 residues. Germline V CDR1 and CDR2: SGHTA, FQGTGA. V lost 8 bases and J 10 bases, leaving 12 bases between the germline ends. This CDR3 is CASSAGREQFF. As DNA, the CDR3 is TGTGCCAGCTCCGCGGGACGCGAGCAGTTCTTC.

J is TRBJ2-7 and V is TRBV7-6; the D gene is possibly TRBD1 (6 bases). V lost 5 bases, J lost 0 bases, and 20 bases lay in between. The CDR3 length is 17 residues. Germline V gene data show CDR1 as SGHVS and CDR2 as FNYEAQ. The CDR3 protein is CASSQSPTGSLSYEQYF. The CDR3 DNA reads as TGTGCCAGCAGCCAGTCCCCCACAGGGTCCCTCTCCTACGAGCAGTACTTC.

Only one count was recorded for this clone. The gene calls are TRBV11-2 and TRBJ2-3; 12 bases line up with TRBD2. The V gene end was trimmed by 2 bases and the J gene end by 4 bases; junction bases not matched to a gene: 7. This CDR3 is built from 17 residues. Germline values: CDR1 SGHAT, CDR2 FQNNGV. CDR3 residues: CASSLFPSGRAPDTQYF. The CDR3 DNA follows: TGTGCCAGCAGCTTATTCCCTAGCGGGAGGGCCCCAGATACGCAGTATTTT.

The J gene is TRBJ1-4, the V gene TRBV24-1, with D uncertain. Germline values: CDR1 KGHDR, CDR2 SFDVKD. The length of the CDR3 is 17 residues. The V and J ends lost 4 bases and 5 bases respectively, with 19 bases between them. The CDR3 spells CATSDYTGRTVNEKLFF. The CDR3 coding sequence is TGTGCCACCAGTGACTATACCGGGAGAACAGTAAATGAAAAACTGTTTTTT.

The chain carries TRBV27 and TRBJ1-1; D is possibly TRBD1 (5 bases). CDR1 is MNHEY and CDR2 is SMNVEV in the germline V gene (reference sequence). The CDR3 contains 15 residues. V was pared by 2 bases and J by 0 bases, with 10 bases between. The CDR3 DNA is TGTGCCAGCAGTTTAATGGGACTAATGAACACTGAAGCTTTCTTT. Residues: CASSLMGLMNTEAFF.

This chain links TRBV5-1 with TRBJ2-1; the match to TRBD2 covers 7 bases. Trimming cost V 3 bases and J 5 bases; bases outside gene matches: 8. The CDR3 runs 15 residues. Germline V gene sequence: CDR1 SGHRS, CDR2 YFSETQ. The CDR3 sequence: CASSSGRNYNNEQFF. The CDR3 coding sequence is TGCGCCAGCAGCTCCGGGAGGAACTACAACAATGAGCAGTTCTTC.

This clone appeared a single time. The chain links TRBV3-1 (or the pseudogene TRBV3-2) to TRBJ2-7, with D maybe TRBD2 (6 bases). In germline, CDR1 is LGHDT, CDR2 YNNKEL (reference sequence). V was cut by 4 bases and J by 4 bases, with 17 bases left in between. CDR3 length: 15 residues. The CDR3 is CASSPRLNREYEQYF. The CDR3 DNA sequence: TGTGCCAGCAGCCCTCGCCTAAACCGGGAGTACGAGCAGTACTTC.

The rearrangement joins TRBV2 to TRBJ1-3, with 7 bases aligning to TRBD1. V gave up 7 bases and J gave up 3 bases; unmatched junction bases: 6. Germline V lookup: CDR1 SNHLY, CDR2 FYNNEI. The CDR3 is made up of 14 amino acids. CDR3 protein: CASTGGVFGNTIYF. CDR3 coding DNA: TGTGCCAGCACAGGGGGGGTCTTTGGAAACACCATATATTTT.

The chain employs TRBV6-5 and TRBJ1-6, with D possibly matching TRBD1 (5 bases). V was clipped by 6 bases and J by 6 bases, with 9 bases between them. This CDR3 comprises 13 residues. Germline loops: CDR1 MNHEY, CDR2 SVGAGI. The CDR3 protein is CASSGAGNSPLHF. The CDR3, as DNA: TGTGCCAGCAGCGGGGCGGGTAATTCACCCCTCCACTTT.

This sequence joins TRBV4-1 and TRBJ1-5, with 9 bases identical to TRBD1. The CDR3 consists of 16 residues. CDR1 and CDR2 (germline): MGHRA, YSYEKL. V dropped 3 bases and J dropped 0; count of bases not matched to a gene: 3. The CDR3 DNA follows: TGCGCCAGCAGCCATGGGACAGGGTATAGCAATCAGCCCCAGCATTTT. Its translation is CASSHGTGYSNQPQHF.

The chain couples TRBV28 to TRBJ2-3; the D gene could be TRBD1 or TRBD2 (5 bases each). The CDR3 has 19 amino acids. The germline V gene encodes CDR1 MDHEN and CDR2 SYDVKM. The V and J ends lost 6 bases and 4 bases respectively, with 29 bases between them. DNA of the CDR3: TGTGCCAGCAGAGAGGACCCTTGGACATATGACGGGGCATCAGATACGCAGTATTTT. Protein sequence: CASREDPWTYDGASDTQYF.

The chain carries TRBV28 and TRBJ1-1; D is perhaps TRBD1 (5 bases). This CDR3 has 14 residues. Germline CDR1 MDHEN, CDR2 SYDVKM. V shed 3 bases and J shed 3 bases, with 11 bases lying between them. The CDR3 here is CASSLAGGDTEAFF. The DNA of the CDR3 is TGTGCCAGCAGTTTGGCGGGGGGTGACACTGAAGCTTTCTTT.

About this clone itself: Within the sample, other DNA sequences also encode this same CDR3. The rearrangement uses TRBV29-1 and TRBJ1-2; D gene unclear. The CDR3 runs to 11 residues. Deletions cut 4 bases from V and 7 bases from J, with 10 bases between. Germline V gene lookup returns CDR1 SQVTM and CDR2 ANQGSEA. The CDR3 DNA reads as TGCAGCGTTGCCGGGTTCGGTGGCTACACCTTC. Translated: CSVAGFGGYTF.

The DNA of the CDR3 is TGTGCCAGCAGCTTCGGGGGGGAGCCTGGAAACACCATATATTTT. Residues: CASSFGGEPGNTIYF. The chain carries TRBV7-2 and TRBJ1-3; a weak D match, TRBD1 (5 bases). The CDR3 loop spans 15 amino acids. Trimming removed 3 bases from V and 2 bases from J, with 11 bases in between. Germline V gives CDR1 SGHTA, CDR2 FQGNSA.

The chain joins TRBV6-6 to TRBJ2-7; 8 bases are shared with TRBD2. Germline CDR1 is MNHNY and CDR2 is SVGAGI (reference sequence). The CDR3 loop spans 16 amino acids. V trimming: 6 bases; J trimming: 2 bases; junction bases outside the gene matches: 12. CDR3 protein: CASRKGVLAEAYEQYF. The CDR3 nucleotides are TGTGCCAGCAGAAAGGGTGTACTAGCGGAGGCCTACGAGCAGTACTTC.

This clone was counted a single time. As DNA, the CDR3 is TGTGCCAGCAGTGGTGGCGGAACTAATGAAAAACTGTTTTTT. It is translated as CASSGGGTNEKLFF. The chain carries TRBV2 and TRBJ1-4; D call uncertain. The germline V gene has CDR1 SNHLY and CDR2 FYNNEI. The CDR3 runs to 14 residues. The germline V and J ends were trimmed by 4 bases and 1 base, with 7 bases remaining between them. Variable domain in full (rest from reference TRBV2 and TRBJ1-4): EPEVTQTPSHQVTQMGQEVILRCVPISNHLYFYWYRQILGQKVEFLVSFYNNEISEKSEIFDDQFSVERPDGSNFTLKIRSTKLEDSAMYFCASSGGGTNEKLFFGSGTQLSVL.

The rearrangement uses TRBV19 and TRBJ2-7; D is perhaps TRBD1 (6 bases). Trimming took off 7 bases at V and 3 bases at J, with 13 bases between the two ends. In germline, CDR1 is LNHDA, CDR2 SQIVND (reference sequence). This CDR3 contains 13 residues. The CDR3 region has the DNA TGTGCCAGTAAAGCCACAGGGTTCTACGAGCAGTACTTC. It is translated as CASKATGFYEQYF.

The V and J genes are TRBV2 and TRBJ2-7; 11 bases match TRBD1. V shed 6 bases and J 2 bases; nucleotides not matched to a gene: 3. The CDR3 spans 14 residues. CDR1 and CDR2 (germline): SNHLY, FYNNEI. CDR3 residues: CASRPGQGAYEQYF. The CDR3 nucleotides read TGTGCCAGCAGGCCGGGACAGGGGGCCTACGAGCAGTACTTC.

The chain is built from TRBV9 and TRBJ2-7; 11 nucleotides align to TRBD2. The trim removed 4 bases at V and 3 bases at J, leaving 9 bases unmatched. The length of the CDR3 is 16 residues. Germline V gene sequence: CDR1 SGDLS, CDR2 YYNGEE. The CDR3: CASSPTTSGVFYEQYF. The DNA of the CDR3 is TGTGCCAGCAGCCCAACGACTAGCGGGGTCTTCTACGAGCAGTACTTC.